The 24 T cell receptor beta chains in this list originate from one sample, sequenced in a study of blood T cell repertoires in COVID-19. Clones were read by immunoSEQ multiplex PCR, and TCRdb kept only the in-frame ones, dropping some. In the table there are around 140,000 clones, around 80% of which are singletons. The sample taken for sequencing was peripheral blood. Receptors were obtained from a man aged 65-85 years who had recovered from COVID-19.

This rearrangement joins TRBV7-2 to TRBJ2-7, with D hard to call. This CDR3 region has 12 residues. Germline V CDR1 and CDR2: SGHTA, FQGNSA. Trimming removed 1 base from V and 2 bases from J, with 3 bases in between. In DNA, the CDR3 is TGTGCCAGCAGCTTAGTCGCCTACGAGCAGTACTTC. It specifies CASSLVAYEQYF.

This chain uses TRBV5-6 with TRBJ2-1; TRBD2 matches 12 bases. This CDR3 has 15 amino acids. Losses at the gene ends were 0 bases for V and 7 bases for J; bases not matched to a gene: 2. Germline-derived CDR1 and CDR2 are SGHDT and YYEEEE. As DNA, the CDR3 is TGTGCCAGCAGCTTGGCTAGCGGGAGGGCAAATGAGCAGTTCTTC. As protein: CASSLASGRANEQFF.

This clone appeared a single time. The chain carries TRBV4-1 and TRBJ2-7; 7 bases line up with TRBD2. Per germline, CDR1 MGHRA and CDR2 YSYEKL. V was clipped by 0 bases and J by 3 bases; unmatched bases: 5. The CDR3 is 15 residues long. The CDR3 sequence: CASSQDLRDYYEQYF. CDR3 in DNA: TGCGCCAGCAGCCAAGATCTCAGGGACTACTACGAGCAGTACTTC.

The V call is TRBV14, the J call TRBJ1-3, with TRBD1 matching 8 bases. The germline gives CDR1 SGHDN, CDR2 FVKESK. The junction had 15 bases not matched to a gene; V was cut back by 0 bases and J by 5 bases. This CDR3 has 19 residues. As DNA, the CDR3 is TGTGCCAGCAGCCAAGACCCAATTCAAGCACGGACAGGGCGAAACACCATATATTTT. Protein sequence: CASSQDPIQARTGRNTIYF. The whole variable domain, remainder taken from reference TRBV14 and TRBJ1-3, is EAGVTQFPSHSVIEKGQTVTLRCDPISGHDNLYWYRRVMGKEIKFLLHFVKESKQDESGMPNNRFLAERTGGTYSTLKVQPAELEDSGVYFCASSQDPIQARTGRNTIYFGEGSWLTVV.

The J gene is TRBJ2-1, the V gene TRBV12-3 or TRBV12-4; D not resolved. Trimming stripped 0 bases from V and 13 bases from J, with 7 bases between. The CDR3 runs 11 residues. In nucleotides, the CDR3 is TGTGCCAGCAGTTTAGCAGCCCCTCAGTTCTTC. Its protein is CASSLAAPQFF.

The chain uses TRBV2 and TRBJ1-1; 11 nucleotides line up with TRBD1. The ends lost 8 bases at V and 6 bases at J; junction bases unmatched: 8. The germline CDR1 and CDR2 sequences are SNHLY and FYNNEI. The CDR3 has 14 residues. CDR3 sequence reads: CASRSGTGGPEAFF. In DNA, the CDR3 is TGTGCCAGCCGTAGCGGGACAGGGGGACCTGAAGCTTTCTTT.

This rearrangement joins TRBV27 to TRBJ2-7, with TRBD2 identical over 11 bases. Trimming took 5 bases from V and 10 from J; bases not matched to a gene: 7. CDR1 and CDR2 from the germline V gene are MNHEY and SMNVEV (reference sequence). The CDR3 spans 13 residues. CDR3 sequence (DNA): TGTGCCAGCAGTGGAGGAACTAGCGGGAGACAGTACTTC. Protein sequence: CASSGGTSGRQYF.

This chain joins TRBV6-5 and TRBJ2-2; D ambiguous. The CDR3 covers 13 residues. Germline CDR1 reads MNHEY; CDR2 reads SVGAGI. Trimming shortened V by 11 bases and J by 2 bases, and 12 bases separated the two germline ends. CDR3 in amino acids: CAVGSSNTGELFF. As DNA, the CDR3 is TGTGCCGTCGGGTCCTCTAACACCGGGGAGCTGTTTTTT.

This clone was detected once. V and J are TRBV6-5 and TRBJ2-7; 8 positions match TRBD2. Trimming took 4 bases from V and 5 from J; bases not matched to a gene: 10. The CDR3 is 15 amino acids. Germline loops: CDR1 MNHEY, CDR2 SVGAGI. The CDR3 DNA sequence: TGTGCCAGCAGTTGGAGCGGGAGTCGGAAGGACGAGCAGTACTTC. Protein: CASSWSGSRKDEQYF.

The rearrangement joins TRBV27 to TRBJ2-7; TRBD1 matches at 8 bases. The V gene's germline CDR1 is MNHEY and CDR2 SMNVEV (reference sequence). The CDR3 totals 14 residues. V trimming: 5 bases; J trimming: 2 bases; junction bases outside the gene matches: 5. The CDR3 loop reads CASSDSGQAYEQYF. CDR3 sequence (DNA): TGTGCCAGCAGTGATTCGGGACAGGCCTACGAGCAGTACTTC.

This chain joins TRBV30 and TRBJ1-4; the D is unclear. Per the germline V gene, CDR1 is GTSNPN and CDR2 is SVGIG (reference sequence). V was cut by 0 bases and J by 7 bases, with 12 bases left in between. CDR3 length: 14 residues. The chain's CDR3 is CAWSVLPPGEKLFF. CDR3 DNA sequence: TGTGCCTGGAGTGTACTTCCTCCAGGTGAAAAACTGTTTTTT.

The rearrangement uses TRBV6-2 or TRBV6-3 and TRBJ2-1; TRBD2 agrees at 7 bases. CDR1 and CDR2 from the germline V gene are MNHEY and SVGEGT. The CDR3 extends over 17 amino acids. Losses at the gene ends were 0 bases for V and 4 bases for J; bases not matched to a gene: 9. The chain's CDR3 is CASSYSGASGVYNEQFF. For the CDR3, the DNA is TGTGCCAGCAGTTACTCTGGGGCAAGCGGGGTTTACAATGAGCAGTTCTTC.

There are many counts of this clone. The chain couples TRBV6-2 or TRBV6-3 to TRBJ2-2, with TRBD2 matching 8 bases. The V and J ends lost 4 bases and 6 bases, in that order; junction bases with no gene match: 7. From germline, CDR1 is MNHEY and CDR2 SVGEGT. CDR3 length: 15 residues. CDR3 in amino acids: CASSSPGGHAGELFF. CDR3 nucleotide sequence: TGTGCCAGCAGTTCCCCGGGAGGGCACGCCGGGGAGCTGTTTTTT.

The V and J genes are TRBV12-3 or TRBV12-4 and TRBJ2-7; D is perhaps TRBD1 (5 bases). This CDR3 spans 13 amino acids. The ends were cut back, 3 bases at V and 5 bases at J, with 11 bases in the middle. CDR3 DNA sequence: TGTGCCAGCAGTTTTTCGGACACCCACGAGCAGTACTTC. It yields the protein CASSFSDTHEQYF.

Only one count was recorded for this clone. The V call is TRBV2, the J call TRBJ2-2, with D possibly TRBD2 on 6 matching bases. Germline-derived CDR1 and CDR2 are SNHLY and FYNNEI. Trimming took off 7 bases at V and 3 bases at J, with 15 bases between the two ends. This CDR3 spans 15 amino acids. DNA of the CDR3: TGTGCCAGCAATGGGAGGTGGGGGGACACCGGGGAGCTGTTTTTT. Translated, it gives CASNGRWGDTGELFF.

This chain uses TRBV3-1 (or the pseudogene TRBV3-2) with TRBJ1-1, with D unclear. The V end lost 5 bases, the J end lost 8 bases, and 12 bases lay between the germline ends. Germline V gene lookup returns CDR1 LGHDT and CDR2 YNNKEL (reference sequence). CDR3 size: 12 residues. CDR3 coding DNA: TGTGCCAGCAGCGAGCGCCGGGGAGAAGCTTTCTTT. It codes for CASSERRGEAFF.

The genes are TRBV19 and TRBJ2-3; 7 bases map to TRBD1. CDR1 is LNHDA, CDR2 SQIVND, per germline (reference sequence). This CDR3 is 15 amino acids long. With 6 bases clipped from V and 4 bases from J, the junction kept 10 bases outside the gene matches. This CDR3 reads CASSFRGQGADTQYF. The CDR3 region has the DNA TGTGCCAGTAGCTTCCGAGGGCAGGGGGCAGATACGCAGTATTTT. The full variable domain, its missing parts supplied by reference TRBV19 and TRBJ2-3, is DGGITQSPKYLFRKEGQNVTLSCEQNLNHDAMYWYRQDPGQGLRLIYYSQIVNDFQKGDIAEGYSVSREKKESFPLTVTSAQKNPTAFYLCASSFRGQGADTQYFGPGTRLTVL.

V is TRBV6-5 and J is TRBJ1-1; D gene unclear. V lost 4 bases to trimming and J lost 3 bases, with 9 bases between them. Germline lookup yields CDR1 MNHEY and CDR2 SVGAGI. This CDR3 spans 13 amino acids. The CDR3, as DNA: TGTGCCAGCAGTTCCCCGAGGGACACTGAAGCTTTCTTT. Encoded protein: CASSSPRDTEAFF.

V gene TRBV7-9 combines with J gene TRBJ2-7, with 7 bases matching TRBD2. The V and J ends lost 8 bases and 5 bases, in that order; junction bases with no gene match: 9. This CDR3 has 13 residues. Germline CDR1 reads SEHNR; CDR2 reads FQNEAQ (reference sequence). CDR3 nucleotides: TGTGCCAGCGGCCCTCGGGGAGGGAACGAGCAGTACTTC. The encoded protein is CASGPRGGNEQYF. Supplemented by reference TRBV7-9 and TRBJ2-7, the full variable domain reads DTGVSQNPRHKITKRGQNVTFRCDPISEHNRLYWYRQTLGQGPEFLTYFQNEAQLEKSRLLSDRFSAERPKGSFSTLEIQRTEQGDSAMYLCASGPRGGNEQYFGPGTRLTVT.

The chain joins TRBV11-2 to TRBJ1-6; D is unresolved. V dropped 5 bases and J dropped 5 bases, with 10 bases sitting between them. The CDR3 is 14 amino acids. The germline V gene has CDR1 SGHAT and CDR2 FQNNGV. The CDR3 protein is CASSLRPDNSPLHF. For the CDR3, the DNA is TGTGCCAGCAGCCTTCGCCCAGATAATTCACCCCTCCACTTT.

This clone showed up just once. The chain uses TRBV27 and TRBJ1-4; 9 nucleotides agree with TRBD1. The V and J ends lost 5 bases and 3 bases, in that order; junction bases with no gene match: 4. Looked up from germline, CDR1 is MNHEY and CDR2 is SMNVEV (reference sequence). This CDR3 contains 15 residues. The DNA for the CDR3 is TGTGCCAGCAGTGACAGGGGGATGGCTAATGAAAAACTGTTTTTT. This codes for CASSDRGMANEKLFF.

The chain uses TRBV2 and TRBJ1-2; 11 nucleotides match TRBD1. The trim removed 4 bases at V and 6 bases at J, leaving 10 bases unmatched. The CDR3 runs 16 residues. Per the germline V gene, CDR1 is SNHLY and CDR2 is FYNNEI. The CDR3 DNA reads as TGTGCCAGCAGTGGGGGTCCCGGGACAGGGGGTGATGGCTACACCTTC. This gives the protein CASSGGPGTGGDGYTF.

The chain links TRBV27 to TRBJ2-7, with D possibly matching TRBD1 (5 bases). V lost 0 bases, J lost 8 bases, and 20 bases lay in between. This CDR3 has 16 amino acids. Germline V lookup: CDR1 MNHEY, CDR2 SMNVEV (reference sequence). The CDR3 loop is CASSLSSGRAVTQQYF. In nucleotides, the CDR3 is TGTGCCAGCAGTTTATCTTCGGGCAGGGCTGTTACTCAGCAGTACTTC.

This chain uses TRBV6-1 with TRBJ2-7, with 8 bases that match TRBD2. The germline V gene has CDR1 MNHNS and CDR2 SASEGT. The CDR3 covers 14 residues. V dropped 3 bases and J dropped 5; count of bases not matched to a gene: 6. The DNA for the CDR3 is TGTGCCAGCAGTGATGCGCGGGAGGTAAACGAGCAGTACTTC. As protein: CASSDAREVNEQYF.